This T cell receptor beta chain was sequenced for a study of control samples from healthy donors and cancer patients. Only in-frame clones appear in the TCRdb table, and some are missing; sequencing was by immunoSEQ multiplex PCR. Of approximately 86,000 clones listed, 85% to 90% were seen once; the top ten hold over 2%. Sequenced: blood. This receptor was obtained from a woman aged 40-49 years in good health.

DNA for the CDR3: TGTGCCAGCAGCTTAGGCGGGGGGGCCAACTACGAGCAGTACTTC. Translating it yields CASSLGGGANYEQYF. V and J are TRBV7-2 and TRBJ2-7, with 9 nucleotides matching TRBD2. The germline gives CDR1 SGHTA, CDR2 FQGNSA. The length of the CDR3 is 15 residues. V lost 1 base, J lost 3 bases, and 4 bases stayed unmatched.